A selection of T cell receptor beta chains follows, all from one sample in a study of T cells after yellow fever vaccination. TCRdb reprocessed the 5' RACE reads via MiXCR and lists one record per CDR3 protein. The repertoire holds around 250,000 distinct CDR3 sequences, with about 7% as singletons. This sample comprised CD4+ T cells sorted from PBMCs, obtained 15 days after the yellow fever booster vaccination. These receptor sequences come from a man younger than 40 who received the YFV17D yellow fever vaccine. Each CDR3 is given with its conserved first and last residue.

TRBV20-1	TRBJ2-7	CSASLTTRNYEQYF
TRBV4-2	TRBJ2-4	CASGPGGLAGRGKNIQYF
TRBV29-1	TRBJ2-3	CSVVGPTSTDTQYF
TRBV29-1	TRBJ2-7	CSAMTRGSSYEQYF
TRBV20-1	TRBJ1-4	CSARGATGRVDEKLFF
TRBV7-2	TRBJ1-2	CASSLNTECGYTF
TRBV18	TRBJ2-7	CASSPLDSEQYF
TRBV5-1	TRBJ2-5	CASSLEGARETQYF
TRBV6-5	TRBJ2-7	CASSYSKASGSTYEQYF
TRBV20-1	TRBJ2-7	CSARDPGGSHYEQYF
TRBV12-3/TRBV12-4	TRBJ1-4	CASIRDREEKLFF
TRBV7-2	TRBJ2-7	CASSKGSGPALPYEQYF
TRBV19	TRBJ1-1	CASRRGTGTSEAFF
TRBV19	TRBJ1-6	CASSDKYNSPLHF
TRBV20-1	TRBJ2-7	CSAPTLNYEQYF
TRBV2	TRBJ2-2	CASKVGELFF
TRBV28	TRBJ2-1	CASSSPLQGFSGRAYNEQFF
TRBV5-1	TRBJ2-5	CASSFVSQETQYF
TRBV20-1	TRBJ2-1	CSATDLAKGYNEQFF
TRBV6-5	TRBJ1-5	CASSYSSSNQPQHF
TRBV30	TRBJ2-7	CAWSVTGGPYEQYF